The clone carrying this T cell receptor (beta chain) appeared a few times. This sample was taken from a study of blood T cell repertoires in COVID-19. Study-wide context: Italy, Spain and the United States were the sources of the convalescent and acute COVID-19 samples. Sample material is recorded as cDNA or gDNA derived from T cells, B-cell-depleted T cells, or PBMCs.

In the source study's methods: Amplified reference gene primers provided the basis for estimating nucleated cell counts. Sequenced by immunoSEQ multiplex PCR; TCRdb stores in-frame clones only, minus some. The D gene and trimming were derived from the DNA, and the V and J assignments and clone size from that table. This sample has roughly 150,000 clones, with 70% to 90% found just once. This CDR3 is 13 amino acids long. V lost 4 bases to trimming and J lost 2 bases, with 9 bases between them. CDR1 and CDR2 from the germline V gene are SGHRS and YFSETQ. The chain is built from TRBV5-1 and TRBJ1-1; no clear D gene. This sequence was found in a woman aged 50 to 60 with COVID-19, enrolled during active disease. Sequencing was done on a sample of peripheral blood. The CDR3 coding sequence is TGCGCCAGCAGCGCGGCCGAAAACACTGAAGCTTTCTTT. Translated, it gives CASSAAENTEAFF. The full variable domain, completed using reference TRBV5-1 and TRBJ1-1, is KAGVTQTPRYLIKTRGQQVTLSCSPISGHRSVSWYQQTPGQGLQFLFEYFSETQRNKGNFPGRFSGRQFSNSRSEMNVSTLELGDSALYLCASSAAENTEAFFGQGTRLTVV.